The clone carrying this TCR beta chain was detected a few times. Its specificity is unknown. Using immunoSEQ multiplex PCR, the repertoire was profiled, and TCRdb retains in-frame clones only, with some absent. The sample contains 180,000 or so clones, 93% of which appear only once. The sample is drawn from a study of T cell responses to AZD1222 COVID-19 vaccine. Per germline, CDR1 MNHNY and CDR2 SVGAGI (reference sequence). Trimming removed 5 bases from V and 3 bases from J; junction bases left unmatched: 12. This CDR3 region has 17 residues. Study observations and caveats: Donors, mostly white British, included more females; clonal diversity was possibly underestimated.

Material: peripheral blood, obtained 28 days after the second AZD1222 dose. This clonotype was sampled from an adult who received the AZD1222 COVID-19 vaccine. The chain combines TRBV6-6 with TRBJ1-2, with 10 bases matching TRBD1. The CDR3 loop is CASSHRPLGQGYYGYTF. CDR3 coding DNA: TGTGCCAGCAGTCACCGACCTCTGGGACAGGGGTACTATGGCTACACCTTC.